This T cell receptor beta chain was sequenced in a study of T cells in Graves' hyperthyroidism and ophthalmopathy. Findings and limits, study-wide: Model predictions of ophthalmopathy came a median approximately 6 months before onset.

The PBMCs studied were ones that came from 9 to 10 ml fresh peripheral blood. This CDR3 is built from 15 residues. Trimming took 1 base from V and 3 from J; bases not matched to a gene: 4. Germline assignment: CDR1 SGHVS and CDR2 FNYEAQ. Regions amplified from RNA transcripts were the TCR beta CDR3 regions. First-round RT-PCR of the TCR CDR3 relied on the HTBI primer set. TCRdb re-called the multiplex PCR reads with MiXCR, one entry per CDR3 protein. Of over 150,000 distinct CDR3 sequences listed, roughly a sixth are singletons. In regard to this clonotype: What it binds is unknown.

The sequenced sample consisted of blood. The clonotype comes from a woman between 50 and 59 years old with Graves' hyperthyroidism. This rearrangement joins TRBV7-6 to TRBJ2-3; 7 positions agree with TRBD1. The CDR3 spells CASSLDRGWTDTQYF. The CDR3 bases are TGTGCCAGCAGCTTAGACAGGGGATGGACAGATACGCAGTATTTT.